This T cell receptor (beta chain) is drawn from a study of graft-versus-host responses after intestinal transplantation. At the level of the study: Among the recipients, all got anti-thymocyte globulin induction and then tacrolimus and steroids for approximately 3 years. General study results and limits: GvH clones surfaced in recipient marrow, some emerging earlier in ileum or blood.

V was shortened by 4 bases and J by 2 bases, with 16 bases between the two germline ends. The CDR3 spans 16 residues. Note on this clone: Its antigen is not known.

Measured with immunoSEQ multiplex PCR; TCRdb has only the in-frame clones, and not every one. This table holds about 89,000 clones, 94% found once. This chain uses TRBV23-1 with TRBJ2-3, with D possibly being TRBD1 (5 bases). TRBV23-1 is an ORF; its function is uncertain. The source of this sequence is a human donor who was the organ donor for an intestinal transplant. The input for sequencing was unstimulated CD4+ T cells sorted from spleen or lymph node cells, taken before transplant. The CDR3 DNA reads TGCGCCAGCAGTCCTCACCCCAGGGTCCACACAGATACGCAGTATTTT. It is translated as CASSPHPRVHTDTQYF.